The source of this TCR beta chain is a study of OX40 agonist ivuxolimab in advanced cancers. V shed 10 bases, J shed 5 bases, and the junction held 16 bases outside the gene matches. The CDR3 has 15 residues. Looked up from germline, CDR1 is ENHRY and CDR2 is SYGVKD. This clone was recorded a few times. Sequencing used immunoSEQ multiplex PCR; TCRdb keeps in-frame clones, though not all of them. The sample contains approximately 84,000 clones, approximately 86% of which appear only once. The specimen was CD4+ or CD8+ T cells sorted from blood, collected in a trial of the OX40 agonist ivuxolimab. This receptor was obtained from an adult with an advanced solid tumor such as melanoma, head and neck, liver or kidney cancer. This rearrangement joins TRBV10-3 to TRBJ2-5; TRBD1 matches at 7 bases. The CDR3 region is CATSSGQGDGETQYF. The DNA of the CDR3 is TGTGCCACCTCCAGCGGCCAGGGGGACGGGGAGACCCAGTACTTC.